These 24 T cell receptor beta chains were all obtained from the same sample, sequenced in a study of T cells in Graves' hyperthyroidism and ophthalmopathy. Researchers amplified the TCR beta CDR3 regions from RNA transcripts. RT-PCR in the first round (using the HTBI primer set) targeted the TCR CDR3. TCRdb fed the multiplex PCR reads into MiXCR, producing one record per CDR3 protein. The sample consists of fewer than 700,000 distinct CDR3 sequences, roughly 16% of them appearing once. The specimen sequenced was blood. The receptors were gathered from a woman under 40 with Graves' hyperthyroidism.

The J gene is TRBJ2-1, the V gene TRBV28, with a tentative D call TRBD2 (5 bases). Germline V gives CDR1 MDHEN, CDR2 SYDVKM. V was pared by 2 bases and J by 9 bases, with 14 bases between. The CDR3 runs to 14 residues. The CDR3 region has the DNA TGTGCCAGCAGTTTAATTGGGAGTTACGGTGAGCAGTTCTTC. Amino acid sequence: CASSLIGSYGEQFF.

This clonotype was observed at least ten times. The chain uses TRBV12-5 and TRBJ2-1, with TRBD1 identical over 9 bases. Trimming at V came to 4 bases and at J to 5 bases, leaving 15 bases not matched to a gene. Germline values: CDR1 LGHNT, CDR2 FRNRAP. The CDR3 has 18 residues. CDR3 residues: CASGSVLGTGLGDNEQFF. In DNA, the CDR3 is TGTGCTAGTGGTTCCGTCCTCGGGACAGGGTTGGGGGACAATGAGCAGTTCTTC.

This clonotype has only one observation. V and J are TRBV12-3 or TRBV12-4 and TRBJ1-6; D possibly corresponds to TRBD1 (6 bases). V was pared by 4 bases and J by 8 bases, with 9 bases between. The CDR3 extends over 13 amino acids. The chain's CDR3 is CASSSQGHSPLHF. DNA for the CDR3: TGTGCCAGCAGTTCTCAGGGGCATTCACCCCTCCACTTT.

The chain employs TRBV12-3 or TRBV12-4 and TRBJ1-3; tentatively, D is TRBD1 (6 bases). There are 15 residues in the CDR3. Trimming took 10 bases from V and 2 from J, leaving 18 bases between them. CDR3 protein: CANRRSTGTGNTIYF. For the CDR3, the DNA is TGTGCCAACAGACGGTCAACAGGGACTGGAAACACCATATATTTT.

This clonotype came up many times. The V gene is TRBV6-1, the J gene TRBJ2-3, with a possible D match to TRBD2 (6 bases). Germline CDR1 is MNHNS and CDR2 is SASEGT. V was trimmed by 4 bases and J by 4 bases, leaving 15 bases between them. This CDR3 comprises 15 residues. CDR3 sequence (DNA): TGTGCCAGCAGTGCCTCCGGGACTTCGTCAGATACGCAGTATTTT. Encoded protein: CASSASGTSSDTQYF.

This clonotype was seen a handful of times. The genes are TRBV3-1 and TRBJ1-2, with 8 bases lining up with TRBD1. CDR3 length: 15 residues. Per germline, CDR1 LGHDT and CDR2 YNNKEL (reference sequence). V lost 2 bases to trimming and J lost 8 bases; unmatched junction nucleotides: 10. The CDR3 protein is CASSQIISQGDGYTF. In nucleotides, the CDR3 is TGTGCCAGCAGCCAAATAATATCACAGGGGGACGGCTACACCTTC.

This clonotype was observed at least ten times. V and J are TRBV15 and TRBJ2-1, with D maybe TRBD1 (5 bases). Between the trimmed V and J ends, which lost 3 bases and 9 bases, there was a span of 18 bases. The germline CDR1 and CDR2 sequences are LNHNV and YYDKDF (reference sequence). This CDR3 has 15 residues. CDR3 DNA: TGTGCCACCAGCAGGAGTAGGGGTAGGGGCGGTGAGCAGTTCTTC. Amino acids: CATSRSRGRGGEQFF.

In this sample, this clonotype turned up many times. The V gene is TRBV2, the J gene TRBJ1-1, with D perhaps TRBD1 (5 bases). Trimming took off 10 bases at V and 1 base at J, with 13 bases between the two ends. The CDR3 runs to 13 residues. The germline CDR1 and CDR2 sequences are SNHLY and FYNNEI. CDR3 coding DNA: TGTGCCACTCGGGGGTGGGAGAACACTGAAGCTTTCTTT. Translating it yields CATRGWENTEAFF. Looking up the rest from reference TRBV2 and TRBJ1-1 gives the full variable domain: EPEVTQTPSHQVTQMGQEVILRCVPISNHLYFYWYRQILGQKVEFLVSFYNNEISEKSEIFDDQFSVERPDGSNFTLKIRSTKLEDSAMYFCATRGWENTEAFFGQGTRLTVV.

This chain links TRBV9 with TRBJ2-1, with 9 nucleotides matching TRBD1. Trimming took 0 bases from V and 5 from J; bases not matched to a gene: 3. Germline CDR1 is SGDLS and CDR2 is YYNGEE. This CDR3 is built from 15 residues. The CDR3 DNA follows: TGTGCCAGCAGCGTAGAGGGACAGGGTAACAATGAGCAGTTCTTC. Translating gives CASSVEGQGNNEQFF. Combining the CDR3 with reference TRBV9 and TRBJ2-1 gives the whole variable domain DSGVTQTPKHLITATGQRVTLRCSPRSGDLSVYWYQQSLDQGLQFLIQYYNGEERAKGNILERFSAQQFPDLHSELNLSSLELGDSALYFCASSVEGQGNNEQFFGPGTRLTVL.

The V call is TRBV7-2, the J call TRBJ1-2; D may be TRBD1 (6 bases). This CDR3 has 15 residues. V was shortened by 3 bases and J by 8 bases, with 19 bases between the two germline ends. Germline V CDR1 and CDR2: SGHTA, FQGNSA. CDR3 coding DNA: TGTGCCAGCAGCTTCCTCTTTGGGGGGGCAGGAGGCTACACCTTC. Its translation is CASSFLFGGAGGYTF.

This clonotype was observed a handful of times. Relative to the germline gene, one junction end is altered; a read error may explain this. The V call is TRBV4-2, the J call TRBJ2-1; 8 bases fit TRBD2. The CDR3 covers 18 residues. Germline CDR1 reads LGHNA; CDR2 reads YNFKEQ. CDR3 region: CASSQGHLSGTSDNEQFF. In nucleotides, the CDR3 is TGTGCCAGCAGTCAAGGTCACCTTAGCGGGACCAGCGACAATGAGCAGTTCTTC.

This clonotype was seen at least ten times. The chain couples TRBV6-2 or TRBV6-3 to TRBJ1-5; the D is unclear. Trimming took 8 bases from V and 1 from J, leaving 21 bases between them. The CDR3 is made up of 17 amino acids. Germline V CDR1 and CDR2: MNHEY, SVGEGT. The CDR3 loop is CASASTWGTASNQPQHF. CDR3 DNA sequence: TGTGCCAGCGCCTCTACCTGGGGAACGGCGAGCAATCAGCCCCAGCATTTT.

The V gene is TRBV24-1, the J gene TRBJ2-7, with TRBD2 identical over 10 bases. This CDR3 comprises 15 residues. V shed 5 bases and J 1 base; nucleotides not matched to a gene: 4. In germline, CDR1 is KGHDR, CDR2 SFDVKD. The CDR3 sequence: CATSGASGSSYEQYF. The CDR3 nucleotides read TGTGCCACCAGTGGAGCTAGCGGGAGTTCCTACGAGCAGTACTTC.

This clonotype was counted ten times or more. The chain has TRBV11-2 and TRBJ1-2; D unresolved. The CDR3 extends over 14 amino acids. Trimming left V 7 bases short and J 4 bases short, with 16 bases between. Germline CDR1 SGHAT, CDR2 FQNNGV. The DNA for the CDR3 is TGTGCCAGCACCCAAGGGTCAGGTGCCTATGGCTACACCTTC. As protein: CASTQGSGAYGYTF.

On this clonotype: Possible read error: a much larger clone is one base away. This chain links TRBV6-5 with TRBJ2-7; the D gene is possibly TRBD1 (6 bases). The end of the DNA aligns better with TRBJ2-1, so the J call may be wrong. The germline gives CDR1 MNHEY, CDR2 SVGAGI. The CDR3 is made up of 14 amino acids. CDR3 DNA: TGTGCCAGCAGTTCGGACAGATACTCCTACGAGCAGTTCTTC. Translation gives CASSSDRYSYEQFF.

The V and J genes are TRBV24-1 and TRBJ1-2; no definite D call. Trimming took 6 bases from V and 4 from J, leaving 5 bases between them. The CDR3 sequence is 11 residues long. Germline assignment: CDR1 KGHDR and CDR2 SFDVKD. CDR3 region: CATSPRYGYTF. CDR3 bases: TGTGCCACCAGTCCGCGCTATGGCTACACCTTC.

The chain combines TRBV12-3 or TRBV12-4 with TRBJ1-3; D remains ambiguous. V was trimmed by 1 base and J by 2 bases, leaving 9 bases between them. The CDR3 is 15 amino acids. DNA for the CDR3: TGTGCCAGCAGTTTAGTCGGAGTACCTGGAAACACCATATATTTT. Protein: CASSLVGVPGNTIYF.

The V gene is TRBV11-2, the J gene TRBJ2-5; D possibly corresponds to TRBD1 (6 bases). The CDR3 has 14 residues. The germline CDR1 and CDR2 sequences are SGHAT and FQNNGV. V was trimmed by 4 bases and J by 6 bases, leaving 15 bases between them. Written as DNA, the CDR3 is TGTGCCAGCAGCTCCACACAGGGTGTGCAGACCCAGTACTTC. Protein: CASSSTQGVQTQYF.

The chain employs TRBV5-1 and TRBJ2-6; D call uncertain. The CDR3 has 15 amino acids. CDR1 is SGHRS and CDR2 is YFSETQ in the germline V gene. V dropped 4 bases and J dropped 0 bases, with 8 bases sitting between them. CDR3 coding DNA: TGCGCCAGCAGCATCCTTAACTCTGGGGCCAACGTCCTGACTTTC. It is translated as CASSILNSGANVLTF.

Only a few counts were recorded for this clonotype. Germline and junction disagree at one end, which may indicate a read error. The rearrangement uses TRBV28 and TRBJ2-1; possibly TRBD2 for D (6 bases). This CDR3 has 16 residues. Looked up from germline, CDR1 is MDHEN and CDR2 is SYDVKM. The DNA for the CDR3 is TGTGTCAGCAGCATAGGGACTGGACTACAACACAATGAGCAGTTCTTC. This encodes CVSSIGTGLQHNEQFF.

The sample holds many counts of this clonotype. The chain carries TRBV20-1 and TRBJ2-1; D is perhaps TRBD2 (6 bases). V was cut by 3 bases and J by 6 bases, with 21 bases left in between. Germline loops: CDR1 DFQATT, CDR2 SNEGSKA (reference sequence). CDR3 length: 16 amino acids. DNA of the CDR3: TGCAGTGCTAGGGACCTAGCGACTGGGGGGTCCAATGAGCAGTTCTTC. Amino acid sequence: CSARDLATGGSNEQFF.

This clonotype was observed a few times. V usage is TRBV11-2 and J usage is TRBJ2-4; tentative D call: TRBD1 (6 bases). In germline, CDR1 is SGHAT, CDR2 FQNNGV. V shed 5 bases and J shed 7 bases, with 15 bases lying between them. The CDR3 is 14 residues long. The CDR3 reads CASSLAGVENIQYF. As DNA, the CDR3 is TGTGCCAGCAGCCTGGCAGGGGTTGAGAACATTCAGTACTTC.

This clonotype showed up just a few times. The chain recombines TRBV7-9 with TRBJ2-5, with no clear D. The CDR3 totals 14 residues. Germline V gene lookup returns CDR1 SEHNR and CDR2 FQNEAQ (reference sequence). V dropped 5 bases and J dropped 4 bases, with 14 bases sitting between them. CDR3 sequence reads: CASSTTVLGETQYF. CDR3 nucleotide sequence: TGTGCCAGCAGCACTACAGTCCTAGGAGAGACCCAGTACTTC.

Of note for this clonotype: This sequence may be a read error, since a much larger clone differs from it by one base. V gene TRBV3-1 combines with J gene TRBJ2-7; a possible D gene is TRBD1 (6 bases). Germline V gene lookup returns CDR1 LGHDT and CDR2 YNNKEL (reference sequence). The CDR3 contains 14 residues. The V end lost 4 bases, the J end lost 9 bases, and 19 bases lay between the germline ends. In DNA form, the CDR3 reads TGTGCCAGCAGCCTAGATGGCGGTTCAGGGGCGCAGTACTTC. Translating it yields CASSLDGGSGAQYF.